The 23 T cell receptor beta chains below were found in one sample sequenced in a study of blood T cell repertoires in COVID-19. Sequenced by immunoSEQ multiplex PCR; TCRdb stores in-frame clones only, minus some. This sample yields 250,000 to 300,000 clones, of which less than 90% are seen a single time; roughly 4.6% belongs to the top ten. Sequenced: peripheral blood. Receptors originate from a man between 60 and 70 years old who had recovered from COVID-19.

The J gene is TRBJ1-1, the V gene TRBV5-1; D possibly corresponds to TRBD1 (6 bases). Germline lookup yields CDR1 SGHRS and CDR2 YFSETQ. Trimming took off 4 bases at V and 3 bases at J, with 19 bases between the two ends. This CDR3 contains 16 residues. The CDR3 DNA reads TGCGCCAGCAGCCGTGGCCCACAGGGTTTGGACACTGAAGCTTTCTTT. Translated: CASSRGPQGLDTEAFF.

CDR3 bases: TGTGCCAGCAGTTCCGTAAAAGAGACCCAGTACTTC. This encodes CASSSVKETQYF. The chain has TRBV28 and TRBJ2-5; D uncertain. The CDR3 totals 12 residues. The germline CDR1 and CDR2 sequences are MDHEN and SYDVKM. V was pared by 4 bases and J by 3 bases, with 6 bases between.

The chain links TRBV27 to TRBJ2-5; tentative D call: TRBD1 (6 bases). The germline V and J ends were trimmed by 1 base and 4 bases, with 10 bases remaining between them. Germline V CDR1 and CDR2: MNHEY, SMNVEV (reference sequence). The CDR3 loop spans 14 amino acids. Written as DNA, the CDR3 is TGTGCCAGCAGTTTATTGGGCAGGGGAGAGACCCAGTACTTC. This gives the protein CASSLLGRGETQYF.

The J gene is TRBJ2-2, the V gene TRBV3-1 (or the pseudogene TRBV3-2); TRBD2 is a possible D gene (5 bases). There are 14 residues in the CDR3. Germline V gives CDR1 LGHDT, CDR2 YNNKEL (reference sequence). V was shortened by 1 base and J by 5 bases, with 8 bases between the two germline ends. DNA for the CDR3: TGTGCCAGCAGCCAAGGGGCGGGTACCGGGGAGCTGTTTTTT. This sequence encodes CASSQGAGTGELFF.

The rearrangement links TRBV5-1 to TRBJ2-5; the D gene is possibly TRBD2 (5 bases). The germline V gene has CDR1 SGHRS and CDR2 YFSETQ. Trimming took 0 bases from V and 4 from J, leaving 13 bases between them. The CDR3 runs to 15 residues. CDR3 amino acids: CASSLADGVGETQYF. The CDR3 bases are TGCGCCAGCAGCTTGGCGGACGGGGTAGGAGAGACCCAGTACTTC.

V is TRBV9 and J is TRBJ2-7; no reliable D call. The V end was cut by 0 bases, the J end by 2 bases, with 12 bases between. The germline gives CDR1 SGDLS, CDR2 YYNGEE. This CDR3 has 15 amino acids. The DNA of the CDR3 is TGTGCCAGCAGCGTAGGGCCCAGCGTGACCTACGAGCAGTACTTC. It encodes CASSVGPSVTYEQYF.

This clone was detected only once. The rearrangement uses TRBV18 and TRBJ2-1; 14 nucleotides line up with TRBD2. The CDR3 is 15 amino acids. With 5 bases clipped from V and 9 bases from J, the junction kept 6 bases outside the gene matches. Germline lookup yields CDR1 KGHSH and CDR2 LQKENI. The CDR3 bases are TGTGCCAGCTCAACGGGACTAGCGGGAGTGGTTGAGCAGTTCTTC. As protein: CASSTGLAGVVEQFF.

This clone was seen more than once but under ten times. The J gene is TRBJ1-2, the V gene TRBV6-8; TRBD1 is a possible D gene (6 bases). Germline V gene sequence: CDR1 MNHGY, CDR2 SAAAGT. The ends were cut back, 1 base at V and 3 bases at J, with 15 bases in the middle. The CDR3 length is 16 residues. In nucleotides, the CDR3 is TGTGCCAGCAGTTACTGGCAGGGGCCGTCCCACTATGGCTACACCTTC. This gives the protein CASSYWQGPSHYGYTF.

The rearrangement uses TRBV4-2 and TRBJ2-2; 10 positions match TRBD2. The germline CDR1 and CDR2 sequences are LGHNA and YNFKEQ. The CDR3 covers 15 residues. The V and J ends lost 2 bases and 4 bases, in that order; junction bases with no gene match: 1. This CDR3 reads CASSQTSGATGELFF. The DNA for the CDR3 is TGTGCCAGCAGCCAAACTAGCGGGGCCACCGGGGAGCTGTTTTTT.

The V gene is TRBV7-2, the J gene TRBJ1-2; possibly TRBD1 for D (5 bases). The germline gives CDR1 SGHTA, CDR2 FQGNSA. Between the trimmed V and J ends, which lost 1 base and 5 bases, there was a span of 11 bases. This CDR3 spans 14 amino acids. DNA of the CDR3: TGTGCCAGCAGCTTAGTGACAGCCTCTTATGGCTACACCTTC. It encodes CASSLVTASYGYTF.

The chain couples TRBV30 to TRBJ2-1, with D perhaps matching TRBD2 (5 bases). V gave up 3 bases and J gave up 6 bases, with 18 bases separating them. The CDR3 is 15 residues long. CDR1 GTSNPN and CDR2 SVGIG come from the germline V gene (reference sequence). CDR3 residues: CAWRSVSGISNEQFF. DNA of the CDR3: TGTGCCTGGAGGTCTGTGTCGGGGATTAGCAATGAGCAGTTCTTC.

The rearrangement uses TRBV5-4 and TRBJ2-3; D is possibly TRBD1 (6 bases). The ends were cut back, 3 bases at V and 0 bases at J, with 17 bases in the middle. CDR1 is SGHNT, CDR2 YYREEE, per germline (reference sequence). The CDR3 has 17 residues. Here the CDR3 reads CASSSVLGTKSTDTQYF. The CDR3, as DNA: TGTGCCAGCAGCTCGGTACTAGGGACAAAAAGCACAGATACGCAGTATTTT.

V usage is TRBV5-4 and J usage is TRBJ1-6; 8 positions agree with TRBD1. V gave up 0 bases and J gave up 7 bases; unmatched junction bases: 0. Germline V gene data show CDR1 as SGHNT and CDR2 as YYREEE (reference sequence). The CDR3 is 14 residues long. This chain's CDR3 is CASSLAGGNSPLHF. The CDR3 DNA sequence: TGTGCCAGCAGCTTGGCAGGGGGCAATTCACCCCTCCACTTT.

This chain's CDR3 is CASSKTGAPFGSYEQYF. The CDR3 DNA reads as TGTGCCAGCAGCAAGACAGGGGCCCCTTTTGGTTCCTACGAGCAGTACTTC. The chain uses TRBV27 and TRBJ2-7; TRBD1 matches at 8 bases. The V gene's germline CDR1 is MNHEY and CDR2 SMNVEV (reference sequence). The CDR3 covers 17 residues. The V segment lost 6 bases and the J segment 1 base; nucleotides outside the gene matches: 14.

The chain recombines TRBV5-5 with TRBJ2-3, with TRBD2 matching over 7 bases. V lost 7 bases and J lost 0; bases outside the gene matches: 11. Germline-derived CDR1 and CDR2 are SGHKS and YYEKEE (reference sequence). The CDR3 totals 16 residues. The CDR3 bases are TGTGCCAGCGGGGGGGAGCCGGGGCTTAGCACAGATACGCAGTATTTT. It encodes CASGGEPGLSTDTQYF.

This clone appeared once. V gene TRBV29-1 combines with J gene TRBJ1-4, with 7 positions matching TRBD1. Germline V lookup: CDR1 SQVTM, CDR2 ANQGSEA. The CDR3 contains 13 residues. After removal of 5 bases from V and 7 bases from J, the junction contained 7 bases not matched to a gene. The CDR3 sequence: CSVSDRAIEKLFF. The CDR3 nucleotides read TGCAGCGTTTCCGACAGGGCCATTGAAAAACTGTTTTTT.

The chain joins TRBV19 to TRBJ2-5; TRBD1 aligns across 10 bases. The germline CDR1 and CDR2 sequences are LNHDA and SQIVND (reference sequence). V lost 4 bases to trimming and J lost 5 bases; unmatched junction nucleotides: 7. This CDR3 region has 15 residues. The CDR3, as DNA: TGTGCCAGTAGTACAATTAGACAGGGGGCCGAGACCCAGTACTTC. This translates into CASSTIRQGAETQYF.

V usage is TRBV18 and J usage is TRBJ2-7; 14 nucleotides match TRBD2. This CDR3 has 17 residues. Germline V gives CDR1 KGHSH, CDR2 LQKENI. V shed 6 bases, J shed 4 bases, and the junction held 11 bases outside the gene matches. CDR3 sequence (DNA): TGTGCCAGCTCGTCCCGACTAGCGGGAGGGTCCATGTACGAGCAGTACTTC. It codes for CASSSRLAGGSMYEQYF. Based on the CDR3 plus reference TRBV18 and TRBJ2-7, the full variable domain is NAGVMQNPRHLVRRRGQEARLRCSPMKGHSHVYWYRQLPEEGLKFMVYLQKENIIDESGMPKERFSAEFPKEGPSILRIQQVVRGDSAAYFCASSSRLAGGSMYEQYFGPGTRLTVT.

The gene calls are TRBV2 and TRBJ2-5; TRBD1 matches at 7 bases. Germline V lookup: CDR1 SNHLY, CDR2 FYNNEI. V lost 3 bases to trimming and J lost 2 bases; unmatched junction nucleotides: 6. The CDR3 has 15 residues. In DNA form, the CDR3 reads TGTGCCAGCAGTGACCTGGGACAGCCGCAAGAGACCCAGTACTTC. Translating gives CASSDLGQPQETQYF.

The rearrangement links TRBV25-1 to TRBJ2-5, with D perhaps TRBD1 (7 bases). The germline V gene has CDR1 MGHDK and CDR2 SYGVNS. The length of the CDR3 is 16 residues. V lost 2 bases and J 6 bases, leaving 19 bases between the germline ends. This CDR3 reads CASSEQGGPQEQTQYF. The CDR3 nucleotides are TGTGCCAGCAGTGAACAGGGGGGCCCTCAGGAGCAGACCCAGTACTTC.

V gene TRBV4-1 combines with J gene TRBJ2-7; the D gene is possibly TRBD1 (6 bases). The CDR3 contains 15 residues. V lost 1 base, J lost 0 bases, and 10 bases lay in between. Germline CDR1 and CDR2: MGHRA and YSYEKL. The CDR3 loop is CASSQVQGSSYEQYF. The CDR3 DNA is TGCGCCAGCAGCCAAGTTCAGGGGAGCTCCTACGAGCAGTACTTC.

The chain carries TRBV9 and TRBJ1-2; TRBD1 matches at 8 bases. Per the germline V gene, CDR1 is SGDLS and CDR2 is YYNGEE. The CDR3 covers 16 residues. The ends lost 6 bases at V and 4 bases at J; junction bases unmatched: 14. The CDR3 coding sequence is TGTGCCAGCACCCGAGGACAGGGAGGATTTGGCTATGGCTACACCTTC. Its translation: CASTRGQGGFGYGYTF.

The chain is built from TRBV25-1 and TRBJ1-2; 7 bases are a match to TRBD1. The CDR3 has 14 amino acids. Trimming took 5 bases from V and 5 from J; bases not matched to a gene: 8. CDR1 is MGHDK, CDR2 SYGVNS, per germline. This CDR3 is CASSTPGQRYGYTF. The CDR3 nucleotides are TGTGCCAGCAGTACTCCGGGACAGAGATATGGCTACACCTTC.